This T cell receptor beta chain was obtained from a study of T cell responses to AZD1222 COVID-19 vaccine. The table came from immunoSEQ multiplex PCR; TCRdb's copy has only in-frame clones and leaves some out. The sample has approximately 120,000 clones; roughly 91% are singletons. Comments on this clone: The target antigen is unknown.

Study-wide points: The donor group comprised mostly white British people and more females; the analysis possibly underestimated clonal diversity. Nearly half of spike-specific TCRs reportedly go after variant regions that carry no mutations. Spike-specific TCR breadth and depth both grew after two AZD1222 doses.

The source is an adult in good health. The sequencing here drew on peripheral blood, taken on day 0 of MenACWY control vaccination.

Here the CDR3 reads CASSKNPDSQETQYF. The DNA of the CDR3 is TGTGCCAGCAGCAAAAATCCAGACAGCCAAGAGACCCAGTACTTC. This rearrangement joins TRBV7-2 to TRBJ2-5, with TRBD1 as a possible D gene (5 bases). This CDR3 is 15 amino acids long. In germline, CDR1 is SGHTA, CDR2 FQGNSA. The V end lost 5 bases, the J end lost 1 base, and 14 bases lay between the germline ends.